This passage covers 18 T cell receptor beta chains from one sample sequenced in a study of cytomegalovirus exposure and HLA in healthy donors. In the PCR, 60 Vbeta and 13 Jbeta primers were used. Assay: immunoSEQ multiplex PCR; the TCRdb copy retains only in-frame clones and omits some. The sample consists of 150,000 to 200,000 clones, approximately 77% of them appearing once. Input material: PBMCs. Receptor source: a man in his forties in good health and CMV-seropositive.

The gene calls are TRBV11-2 and TRBJ1-1; D remains ambiguous. The germline CDR1 and CDR2 sequences are SGHAT and FQNNGV. This CDR3 is 13 amino acids long. Trimming stripped 5 bases from V and 0 bases from J, with 7 bases between. The CDR3 region has the DNA TGTGCCAGCAGCGCCCACTTGAACACTGAAGCTTTCTTT. It codes for CASSAHLNTEAFF.

The sample holds a few counts of this clone. This rearrangement joins TRBV4-1 to TRBJ2-7, with D maybe TRBD2 (5 bases). The V gene's germline CDR1 is MGHRA and CDR2 YSYEKL. V was pared by 0 bases and J by 4 bases, with 16 bases between. This CDR3 has 16 amino acids. CDR3 sequence (DNA): TGCGCCAGCAGCCAAGAGTCGTCCGATCGGGGATACGAGCAGTACTTC. This translates into CASSQESSDRGYEQYF.

The chain is built from TRBV5-1 and TRBJ1-4; TRBD1 matches at 8 bases. Germline V CDR1 and CDR2: SGHRS, YFSETQ. This CDR3 region has 17 residues. The V segment lost 0 bases and the J segment 3 bases; nucleotides outside the gene matches: 7. The chain's CDR3 is CASSLGTGGEANEKLFF. CDR3 coding DNA: TGCGCCAGCAGCTTGGGAACAGGGGGTGAAGCTAATGAAAAACTGTTTTTT.

With respect to this clone: The junction does not match germline at one end; this may be a read error. This chain links TRBV7-9 with TRBJ2-2; perhaps TRBD1 as D (6 bases). The CDR3 runs to 16 residues. Germline loops: CDR1 SEHNR, CDR2 FQNEAQ (reference sequence). Here the CDR3 DNA reads TGTTCCAGCAGCTCATCAGGGGCCGTTTATGCCGGGGAGCTGTTTTTT. This sequence encodes CSSSSSGAVYAGELFF.

This clone was detected only once. The CDR3 DNA follows: TGTGCCAGCAGCTTCGGGACACACGATCAGCCCCAGCATTTT. This encodes CASSFGTHDQPQHF. This chain connects TRBV7-8 to TRBJ1-5, with a tentative D call TRBD1 (6 bases). The CDR3 spans 14 residues. Germline V gene lookup returns CDR1 SGHVS and CDR2 FQNEAQ. The germline V and J ends were trimmed by 3 bases and 5 bases, with 11 bases remaining between them.

The chain combines TRBV27 with TRBJ2-7; 10 bases match TRBD1. The J segment lost 6 bases and the V segment lost 5 bases, leaving 10 bases of the junction unmatched. This CDR3 contains 15 residues. CDR1 MNHEY and CDR2 SMNVEV come from the germline V gene (reference sequence). The CDR3: CASSPLGTGESEQYF. The CDR3 DNA reads TGTGCCAGCAGTCCACTCGGGACAGGGGAGAGCGAGCAGTACTTC.

V and J are TRBV7-3 and TRBJ2-3; D call uncertain. The ends were cut back, 3 bases at V and 5 bases at J, with 9 bases in the middle. CDR3 length: 13 amino acids. In germline, CDR1 is SGHTA, CDR2 FQGTGA. The CDR3 loop is CASSFVRGDTQYF. CDR3 DNA sequence: TGTGCCAGCAGCTTTGTACGAGGAGATACGCAGTATTTT. The full variable domain, in which reference TRBV7-3 and TRBJ2-3 provide the parts outside the CDR3, is GAGVSQTPSNKVTEKGKYVELRCDPISGHTALYWYRQSLGQGPEFLIYFQGTGAADDSGLPNDRFFAVRPEGSVSTLKIQRTERGDSAVYLCASSFVRGDTQYFGPGTRLTVL.

This chain links TRBV5-1 with TRBJ2-5, with TRBD1 as a possible D gene (8 bases). With 4 bases removed from V and 5 bases from J, the gap between germline ends came to 21 bases. Germline values: CDR1 SGHRS, CDR2 YFSETQ. CDR3 length: 16 residues. CDR3 sequence reads: CASSPGWGGQVETQYF. The DNA of the CDR3 is TGCGCCAGCAGCCCCGGATGGGGGGGACAGGTCGAGACCCAGTACTTC.

The chain has TRBV7-2 and TRBJ2-7; 8 bases line up with TRBD2. CDR1 and CDR2 from the germline V gene are SGHTA and FQGNSA. The CDR3 spans 15 residues. Trimming at V came to 1 base and at J to 6 bases, leaving 8 bases not matched to a gene. The CDR3 protein is CASSLGGGLVSEQYF. The CDR3 DNA reads TGTGCCAGCAGCTTAGGGGGGGGACTAGTGAGCGAGCAGTACTTC. The full variable domain, in which reference TRBV7-2 and TRBJ2-7 provide the parts outside the CDR3, is GAGVSQSPSNKVTEKGKDVELRCDPISGHTALYWYRQSLGQGLEFLIYFQGNSAPDKSGLPSDRFSAERTGGSVSTLTIQRTQQEDSAVYLCASSLGGGLVSEQYFGPGTRLTVT.

V gene TRBV7-9 combines with J gene TRBJ2-3; 9 bases fit TRBD1. The CDR3 sequence is 16 residues long. In germline, CDR1 is SEHNR, CDR2 FQNEAQ (reference sequence). The J segment lost 4 bases and the V segment lost 4 bases, leaving 9 bases of the junction unmatched. In DNA, the CDR3 is TGTGCCAGCAGCTCCGCCTGGACAGGGGTGGCAGATACGCAGTATTTT. The encoded protein is CASSSAWTGVADTQYF.

V usage is TRBV4-3 and J usage is TRBJ2-7; 10 nucleotides match TRBD2. V lost 4 bases, J lost 7 bases, and 4 bases stayed unmatched. This CDR3 comprises 13 residues. Per the germline V gene, CDR1 is LGHNA and CDR2 is YSLEER. CDR3: CASSRLAGEEQYF. The CDR3 DNA reads TGCGCCAGCAGCCGTCTAGCGGGAGAAGAGCAGTACTTC.

The chain employs TRBV27 and TRBJ1-4; 8 nucleotides match TRBD1. CDR1 and CDR2 from the germline V gene are MNHEY and SMNVEV (reference sequence). CDR3 length: 14 residues. Germline trimming cut 10 bases from V and 0 bases from J; bases unmatched to any gene: 4. This chain's CDR3 is CATRDRTTNEKLFF. DNA for the CDR3: TGTGCCACTCGGGACAGGACAACTAATGAAAAACTGTTTTTT.

The CDR3 here is CASSLDNPAGGDTQYF. CDR3 coding DNA: TGTGCCAGCAGCTTGGACAACCCAGCGGGAGGGGATACGCAGTATTTT. This rearrangement joins TRBV5-4 to TRBJ2-3; TRBD2 matches 10 bases. The CDR3 consists of 16 residues. Looked up from germline, CDR1 is SGHNT and CDR2 is YYREEE (reference sequence). The junction had 7 bases not matched to a gene; V was cut back by 0 bases and J by 6 bases.

CDR3 amino acids: CASSLGLAGVDTQYF. CDR3 DNA: TGCGCCAGCAGCTTGGGGCTAGCGGGGGTAGATACGCAGTATTTT. The V gene is TRBV5-1, the J gene TRBJ2-3; 10 positions agree with TRBD2. Per the germline V gene, CDR1 is SGHRS and CDR2 is YFSETQ. Trimming took 0 bases from V and 5 from J; bases not matched to a gene: 3. This CDR3 spans 15 amino acids.

This rearrangement joins TRBV2 to TRBJ2-7; D might be TRBD1 (5 bases). The CDR3 contains 14 residues. Trimming took 1 base from V and 0 from J, leaving 7 bases between them. From germline, CDR1 is SNHLY and CDR2 FYNNEI. CDR3 residues: CASSEEGLSYEQYF. The CDR3 coding sequence is TGTGCCAGCAGTGAAGAGGGGCTCTCCTACGAGCAGTACTTC.

The chain combines TRBV19 with TRBJ2-5; D may be TRBD1 (6 bases). The CDR3 loop spans 13 amino acids. Germline V gives CDR1 LNHDA, CDR2 SQIVND (reference sequence). Trimming took 4 bases from V and 2 from J, leaving 8 bases between them. CDR3 residues: CASSRTAQETQYF. The DNA of the CDR3 is TGTGCCAGTAGTAGGACAGCACAAGAGACCCAGTACTTC.

The rearrangement links TRBV18 to TRBJ2-5; D is undetermined. CDR1 and CDR2 from the germline V gene are KGHSH and LQKENI. This CDR3 contains 14 residues. The V end was cut by 3 bases, the J end by 2 bases, with 10 bases between. In DNA, the CDR3 is TGTGCCAGCTCACCGAACACAAAGCAAGAGACCCAGTACTTC. Translated: CASSPNTKQETQYF.

This clone was seen only once. V gene TRBV7-9 combines with J gene TRBJ2-4; 7 bases are a match to TRBD1. The V segment lost 3 bases and the J segment 2 bases; nucleotides outside the gene matches: 10. Germline assignment: CDR1 SEHNR and CDR2 FQNEAQ (reference sequence). There are 17 residues in the CDR3. The CDR3 sequence: CASSFGYKGASKNIQYF. As DNA, the CDR3 is TGTGCCAGCAGCTTTGGGTACAAGGGGGCCTCCAAAAACATTCAGTACTTC.